Following are 5 T cell receptor beta chains from one sample sequenced in a study of T cells after yellow fever vaccination. TCRdb re-derived calls from the 5' RACE reads in MiXCR, one entry per CDR3 protein. The sample has some 600,000 distinct CDR3 sequences, 9% to 15% seen once. The material sequenced was PBMCs, taken on the day of the yellow fever booster vaccination. The receptors come from a man aged 25 to 40 who received the YFV17D yellow fever vaccine.

The chain employs TRBV11-2 and TRBJ2-7, with 7 bases lining up with TRBD1. V shed 8 bases and J 2 bases; nucleotides not matched to a gene: 6. Germline CDR1 is SGHAT and CDR2 is FQNNGV. The CDR3 extends over 13 amino acids. In DNA form, the CDR3 reads TGTGCCAGCCGCCGGGACAGCGCCTACGAGCAGTACTTC. Translating it yields CASRRDSAYEQYF.

This chain links TRBV20-1 with TRBJ1-2; TRBD1 aligns across 10 bases. Per germline, CDR1 DFQATT and CDR2 SNEGSKA (reference sequence). V gave up 6 bases and J gave up 3 bases; unmatched junction bases: 4. The CDR3 contains 13 residues. The CDR3 reads CSARTGGDYGYTF. The CDR3 nucleotides are TGCAGTGCAAGGACAGGGGGGGACTATGGCTACACCTTC.

In this sample, this clonotype turned up a few times. The CDR3 is CASSIYEQFF. CDR3 nucleotides: TGTGCCAGCAGTATCTATGAGCAGTTCTTC. V and J are TRBV2 and TRBJ2-1; no clear D gene. With 5 bases removed from V and 8 bases from J, the gap between germline ends came to 4 bases. Germline values: CDR1 SNHLY, CDR2 FYNNEI. The CDR3 consists of 10 residues.

The rearrangement links TRBV7-8 to TRBJ2-1, with TRBD2 matching 10 bases. With V trimmed by 5 bases and J by 2 bases, 6 bases remained unmatched. The CDR3 sequence is 16 residues long. Germline CDR1 is SGHVS and CDR2 is FQNEAQ. CDR3 protein: CASSPGTSAPYNEQFF. CDR3 nucleotide sequence: TGTGCCAGCAGCCCTGGGACTAGCGCCCCCTACAATGAGCAGTTCTTC.

In this sample, this clonotype turned up a few times. The rearrangement uses TRBV27 and TRBJ1-1, with D tentatively TRBD1 (5 bases). The CDR3 is 13 amino acids. CDR1 MNHEY and CDR2 SMNVEV come from the germline V gene (reference sequence). The ends were cut back, 3 bases at V and 3 bases at J, with 8 bases in the middle. CDR3 coding DNA: TGTGCCAGCAGTTTCCGGGACGACACTGAAGCTTTCTTT. It is translated as CASSFRDDTEAFF.